Following are 19 T cell receptor beta chains from one sample sequenced in a study of T cells in Graves' hyperthyroidism and ophthalmopathy (dated by TCRdb to between 2018 and 2021). Library construction relied on multiplex PCR. Sequenced using an Illumina HiSeq 2000. The TCR beta CDR3 regions were amplified from the RNA transcripts. The first round of RT-PCR for the TCR CDR3 was performed with the HTBI primer set and the Qiagen OneStep RT-PCR kit. Through fastp at Q25 and MiXCR, TCRdb rebuilt clones from the public reads, retaining in-frame beta chains. Each CDR3 protein appears once, grouped with its most common genes and DNA. Within this sample are roughly 500,000 distinct CDR3 sequences, with 40% to 55% of them counted one time only. Of the sample, around 20% is held by the ten largest clones. The material sequenced was peripheral blood or thyroid tissue (not recorded which). These receptors were collected from an adult woman with Graves' disease, either hyperthyroidism or ophthalmopathy (not recorded which).

V usage is TRBV7-6 and J usage is TRBJ2-5; D is uncertain. V was trimmed by 2 bases and J by 0 bases, leaving 7 bases between them. This CDR3 region has 14 residues. Germline V gives CDR1 SGHVS, CDR2 FNYEAQ. The CDR3 sequence: CASSLKPYQETQYF. In DNA form, the CDR3 reads TGTGCCAGCAGCTTAAAACCCTACCAAGAGACCCAGTACTTC.

As regards this clonotype: A much larger clone lies one base from this, so it may be a read error. The chain is built from TRBV28 and TRBJ1-6; TRBD1 might be the D (5 bases). Germline-derived CDR1 and CDR2 are MDHEN and SYDVKM. This CDR3 comprises 12 residues. CDR3 sequence: CAGRPGRSPLHF. As DNA, the CDR3 is TGTGCCGGCAGACCGGGACGATCACCCCTCCACTTT. Supplemented by reference TRBV28 and TRBJ1-6, the full variable domain reads DVKVTQSSRYLVKRTGEKVFLECVQDMDHENMFWYRQDPGLGLRLIYFSYDVKMKEKGDIPEGYSVSREKKERFSLILESASTNQTSMYLCAGRPGRSPLHFGNGTRLTVT.

The chain recombines TRBV20-1 with TRBJ2-3; TRBD2 matches 9 bases. The J segment lost 4 bases and the V segment lost 5 bases, leaving 10 bases of the junction unmatched. The CDR3 loop spans 15 amino acids. Germline V CDR1 and CDR2: DFQATT, SNEGSKA (reference sequence). The CDR3: CSASEPAGGSDTQYF. DNA of the CDR3: TGCAGTGCTTCAGAGCCAGCGGGAGGATCAGATACGCAGTATTTT.

At least ten counts were recorded for this clonotype. The genes are TRBV20-1 and TRBJ1-5; no clear D gene. CDR1 DFQATT and CDR2 SNEGSKA come from the germline V gene (reference sequence). The CDR3 has 10 amino acids. Trimming took 4 bases from V and 11 from J, leaving 9 bases between them. CDR3 loop: CSAKFSTQHF. CDR3 DNA sequence: TGCAGTGCTAAGTTCTCGACCCAGCATTTT.

This clonotype has at least ten counts. The chain carries TRBV7-2 and TRBJ2-7, with 8 bases matching TRBD1. The CDR3 loop spans 16 amino acids. The trim removed 0 bases at V and 7 bases at J, leaving 11 bases unmatched. Per germline, CDR1 SGHTA and CDR2 FQGNSA. CDR3 DNA sequence: TGTGCCAGCAGCTTAGCGGGGACAGGTCTTCTCGGGGAGCAGTACTTC. This encodes CASSLAGTGLLGEQYF.

The chain uses TRBV7-9 and TRBJ1-2; D is possibly TRBD1 (5 bases). From germline, CDR1 is SEHNR and CDR2 FQNEAQ (reference sequence). V was trimmed by 1 base and J by 6 bases, leaving 15 bases between them. The CDR3 is 15 amino acids. The CDR3 nucleotides are TGTGCCAGCAGCTTAGGGCCGGGACTAGTGGATGGCTACACCTTC. Translating it yields CASSLGPGLVDGYTF.

In its sample, this clonotype was seen many times. The chain links TRBV6-1 to TRBJ2-5; TRBD2 agrees at 8 bases. Germline CDR1 MNHNS, CDR2 SASEGT. The CDR3 totals 16 residues. V lost 1 base to trimming and J lost 2 bases; unmatched junction nucleotides: 6. The CDR3: CASSEEAGLVQETQYF. DNA of the CDR3: TGTGCCAGCAGTGAAGAGGCGGGACTAGTTCAAGAGACCCAGTACTTC.

This clonotype was detected only once. This may be a read error, as it is one base from a much larger clone. The chain has TRBV10-3 and TRBJ2-5; TRBD1 matches at 8 bases. The CDR3 sequence is 17 residues long. Germline trimming cut 4 bases from V and 0 bases from J; bases unmatched to any gene: 10. The germline V gene encodes CDR1 ENHRY and CDR2 SYGVKD. CDR3 DNA sequence: TGTGCCATCAGTGGGCCGGGACAGGCTACCGACCAAGAGACCCAGTACTTC. This encodes CAISGPGQATDQETQYF.

This clonotype was seen repeatedly, ten times or more. The J gene is TRBJ1-1, the V gene TRBV5-1, with D hard to call. From germline, CDR1 is SGHRS and CDR2 YFSETQ. CDR3 length: 16 amino acids. The V gene lost 0 bases and the J gene lost 0 bases, with 12 bases spanning the gap. CDR3 DNA sequence: TGCGCCAGCAGCTTGGAGGCACCTAATATGAACACTGAAGCTTTCTTT. As protein: CASSLEAPNMNTEAFF.

As to this clonotype: A clone one base away is much larger, so this may be a read error. The V call is TRBV2, the J call TRBJ2-5, with TRBD2 identical over 15 bases. The CDR3 runs to 16 residues. Germline loops: CDR1 SNHLY, CDR2 FYNNEI. The CDR3 DNA reads as TGTGCCGGCAGTTGGGGACTAGCGGGAGGACAAGAGACCCAGTACTTC. This translates into CAGSWGLAGGQETQYF.

This clonotype has at least ten counts. The chain carries TRBV5-1 and TRBJ2-5; D is undetermined. Per germline, CDR1 SGHRS and CDR2 YFSETQ. The CDR3 spans 13 residues. V was cut by 6 bases and J by 1 base, with 10 bases left in between. The CDR3 region has the DNA TGCGCCAGCAAGAAGGAACCCCAAGAGACCCAGTACTTC. This encodes CASKKEPQETQYF.

The gene calls are TRBV10-3 and TRBJ1-1, with a possible D match to TRBD1 (5 bases). Deletions cut 10 bases from V and 0 bases from J, with 18 bases between. The CDR3 contains 15 residues. Germline CDR1 ENHRY, CDR2 SYGVKD. CDR3 region: CATRSGGTVNTEAFF. The CDR3 nucleotides read TGTGCCACCCGTAGCGGGGGTACAGTGAACACTGAAGCTTTCTTT.

This chain uses TRBV9 with TRBJ2-7; D possibly corresponds to TRBD1 (6 bases). The germline V gene has CDR1 SGDLS and CDR2 YYNGEE. The CDR3 runs 15 residues. V lost 0 bases to trimming and J lost 2 bases, with 12 bases between them. The CDR3 region is CASSVDEDSPYEQYF. CDR3 DNA: TGTGCCAGCAGCGTAGACGAGGACAGCCCCTACGAGCAGTACTTC.

Many counts were recorded for this clonotype. The chain recombines TRBV9 with TRBJ2-6; no clear D gene. Germline V gene data show CDR1 as SGDLS and CDR2 as YYNGEE. V shed 2 bases and J shed 2 bases, with 8 bases lying between them. The CDR3 extends over 15 amino acids. In DNA form, the CDR3 reads TGTGCCAGCAGCGTCGAAACAACTGGGGCCAACGTCCTGACTTTC. Translating gives CASSVETTGANVLTF.

There are a few counts of this clonotype. V and J are TRBV28 and TRBJ2-7; the D gene is possibly TRBD1 (8 bases). This CDR3 is built from 17 residues. V was trimmed by 7 bases and J by 3 bases, leaving 25 bases between them. Germline-derived CDR1 and CDR2 are MDHEN and SYDVKM. CDR3 in DNA: TGTGCCAGCACGGGGGGACAGGCGAATCGCTGGGGCTACGAGCAGTACTTC. It codes for CASTGGQANRWGYEQYF.

This clonotype was seen many times. This chain joins TRBV9 and TRBJ1-6, with a weak D call TRBD1 (6 bases). The CDR3 sequence is 14 residues long. The germline CDR1 and CDR2 sequences are SGDLS and YYNGEE. V shed 0 bases and J shed 9 bases, with 10 bases lying between them. The CDR3 coding sequence is TGTGCCAGCAGCGTAGAGGGGGGGGGTTCACCCCTCCACTTT. Protein sequence: CASSVEGGGSPLHF.

The rearrangement uses TRBV10-3 and TRBJ2-5, with TRBD1 as a possible D gene (6 bases). Germline V CDR1 and CDR2: ENHRY, SYGVKD. V lost 8 bases and J 2 bases, leaving 9 bases between the germline ends. The CDR3 consists of 12 residues. Here the CDR3 DNA reads TGTGCCATCGCCGGACAGCAAGAGACCCAGTACTTC. Amino acids: CAIAGQQETQYF.

The chain is built from TRBV27 and TRBJ2-2, with 7 bases that match TRBD2. Germline loops: CDR1 MNHEY, CDR2 SMNVEV (reference sequence). Unmatched junction bases numbered 15, after V lost 6 bases and J lost 8 bases. The CDR3 has 16 residues. CDR3 bases: TGTGCCAGCAGCTCGAGAGCGGGAAGCTTCCTTGGGGAGCTGTTTTTT. This sequence encodes CASSSRAGSFLGELFF.

This clonotype was counted at least ten times. The genes are TRBV28 and TRBJ1-2; a weak D match, TRBD1 (5 bases). V was trimmed by 3 bases and J by 4 bases, leaving 9 bases between them. This CDR3 is built from 13 residues. Per the germline V gene, CDR1 is MDHEN and CDR2 is SYDVKM. The DNA for the CDR3 is TGTGCCAGCAGTTTTCGGGGACCCTATGGCTACACCTTC. It is translated as CASSFRGPYGYTF.